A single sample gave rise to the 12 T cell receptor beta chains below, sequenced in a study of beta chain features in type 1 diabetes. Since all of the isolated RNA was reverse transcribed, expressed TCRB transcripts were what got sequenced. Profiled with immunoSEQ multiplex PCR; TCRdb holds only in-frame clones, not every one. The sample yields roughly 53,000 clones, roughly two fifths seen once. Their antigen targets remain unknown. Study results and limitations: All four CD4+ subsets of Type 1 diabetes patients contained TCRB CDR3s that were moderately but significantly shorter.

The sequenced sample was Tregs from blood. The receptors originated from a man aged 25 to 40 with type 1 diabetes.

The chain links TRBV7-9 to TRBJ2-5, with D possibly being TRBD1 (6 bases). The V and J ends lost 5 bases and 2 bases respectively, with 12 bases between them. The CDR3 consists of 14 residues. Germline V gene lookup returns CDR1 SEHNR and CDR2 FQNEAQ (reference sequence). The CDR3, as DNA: TGTGCCAGCAGCCCTTACGGACAGCAAGAGACCCAGTACTTC. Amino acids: CASSPYGQQETQYF.

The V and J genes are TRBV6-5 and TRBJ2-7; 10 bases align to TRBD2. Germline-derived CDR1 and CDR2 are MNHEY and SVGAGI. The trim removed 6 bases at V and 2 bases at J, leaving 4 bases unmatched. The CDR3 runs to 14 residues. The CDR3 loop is CASRRLAGPYEQYF. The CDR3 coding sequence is TGTGCCAGCAGGAGACTAGCGGGTCCCTACGAGCAGTACTTC.

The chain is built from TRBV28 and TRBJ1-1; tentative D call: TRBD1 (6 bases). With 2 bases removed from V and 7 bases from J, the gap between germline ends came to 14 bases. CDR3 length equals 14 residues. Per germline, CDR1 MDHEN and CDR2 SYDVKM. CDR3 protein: CASSLNSGVSEAFF. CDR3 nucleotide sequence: TGTGCCAGCAGTTTAAATTCAGGGGTGAGTGAAGCTTTCTTT.

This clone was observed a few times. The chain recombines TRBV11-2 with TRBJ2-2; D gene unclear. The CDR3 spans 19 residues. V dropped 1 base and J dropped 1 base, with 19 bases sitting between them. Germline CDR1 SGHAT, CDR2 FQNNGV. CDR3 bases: TGTGCCAGCAGCTTAGGGGTCTCTATTTTCGCGGAGAACACCGGGGAGCTGTTTTTT. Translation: CASSLGVSIFAENTGELFF.

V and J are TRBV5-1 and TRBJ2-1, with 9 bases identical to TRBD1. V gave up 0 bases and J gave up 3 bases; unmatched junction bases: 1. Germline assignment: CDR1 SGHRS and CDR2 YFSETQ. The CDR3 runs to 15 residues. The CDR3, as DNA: TGCGCCAGCAGCTTGGGGACAGGGGTCTACAATGAGCAGTTCTTC. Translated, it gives CASSLGTGVYNEQFF.

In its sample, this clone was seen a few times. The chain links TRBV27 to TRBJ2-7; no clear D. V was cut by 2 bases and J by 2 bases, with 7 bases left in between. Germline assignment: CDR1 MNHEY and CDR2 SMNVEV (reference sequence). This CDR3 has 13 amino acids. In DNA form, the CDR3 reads TGTGCCAGCAGTTTAGGGCAAACCTACGAGCAGTACTTC. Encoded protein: CASSLGQTYEQYF.

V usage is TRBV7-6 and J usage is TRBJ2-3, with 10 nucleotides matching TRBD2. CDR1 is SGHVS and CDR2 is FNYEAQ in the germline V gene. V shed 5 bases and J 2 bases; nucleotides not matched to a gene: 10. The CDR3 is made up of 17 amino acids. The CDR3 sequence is CASSPGLAEGVTDTQYF. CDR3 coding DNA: TGTGCCAGCAGCCCCGGACTAGCGGAGGGGGTCACAGATACGCAGTATTTT.

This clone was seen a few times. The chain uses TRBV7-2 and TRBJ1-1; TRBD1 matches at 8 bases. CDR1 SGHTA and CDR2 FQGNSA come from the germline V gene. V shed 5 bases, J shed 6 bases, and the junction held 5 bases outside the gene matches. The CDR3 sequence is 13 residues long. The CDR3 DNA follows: TGTGCCAGCAGCCGAACAGGGGGGGCTGAAGCTTTCTTT. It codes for CASSRTGGAEAFF.

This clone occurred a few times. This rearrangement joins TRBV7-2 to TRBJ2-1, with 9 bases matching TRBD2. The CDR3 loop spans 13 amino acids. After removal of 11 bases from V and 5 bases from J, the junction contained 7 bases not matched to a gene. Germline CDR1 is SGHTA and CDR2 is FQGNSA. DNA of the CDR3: TGTGCCGGGGGGCTAGCGGGGAACAATGAGCAGTTCTTC. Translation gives CAGGLAGNNEQFF.

In DNA, the CDR3 is TGTGCCAGTAGCCTCGCGGGCTCCGCGGGCACTGAAGCTTTCTTT. Translating gives CASSLAGSAGTEAFF. The rearrangement uses TRBV19 and TRBJ1-1; no clear D. The V end was cut by 6 bases, the J end by 4 bases, with 18 bases between. There are 15 residues in the CDR3. Germline values: CDR1 LNHDA, CDR2 SQIVND (reference sequence).

The CDR3 region is CASSLVLGAGDTEAFF. CDR3 DNA sequence: TGTGCCAGCAGCTTAGTCTTAGGGGCAGGGGACACTGAAGCTTTCTTT. This chain links TRBV7-2 with TRBJ1-1; a weak D match, TRBD1 (6 bases). The germline gives CDR1 SGHTA, CDR2 FQGNSA. V was trimmed by 1 base and J by 3 bases, leaving 15 bases between them. CDR3 length equals 16 residues.

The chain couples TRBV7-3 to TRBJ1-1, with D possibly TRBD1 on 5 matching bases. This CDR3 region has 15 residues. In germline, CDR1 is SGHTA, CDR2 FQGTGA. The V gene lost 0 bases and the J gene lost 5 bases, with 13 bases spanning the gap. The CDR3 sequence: CASSLTDNMGTEAFF. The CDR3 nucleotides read TGTGCCAGCAGCTTAACGGACAATATGGGGACTGAAGCTTTCTTT.